This TCR beta chain was documented in a study of human T cells and chemical hapten exposure. TCRdb redid the calling of the RACE reads with MiXCR, one entry per CDR3 protein. The table includes around 120,000 distinct CDR3 sequences, roughly 13% detected once. Time point indicated: patch test 1, 2 weeks after DPC sensitization. Documented treatment: therapeutic diphenylcyclopropenone sensitization with weekly scalp DPC. This CDR3 contains 14 residues. The V end lost 5 bases, the J end lost 6 bases, and 16 bases lay between the germline ends. Germline CDR1 LNHDA, CDR2 SQIVND (reference sequence). The chain links TRBV19 to TRBJ2-5; TRBD1 or TRBD2 may be the D gene (5 bases each). The TCR originated in a man younger than 35 with alopecia areata. Some clones in this sample may be carry-over from other donors' samples. The sample consisted of whole blood, taken in connection with sensitization to the hapten diphenylcyclopropenone (DPC). The CDR3 DNA sequence: TGTGCCAGTAGTCAGAGGGGTAGGCTGCAGACCCAGTACTTC. It codes for CASSQRGRLQTQYF.